This TCR beta chain was recorded in a study of cytomegalovirus exposure and HLA in healthy donors. Study-wide results and limits: A previous analysis found most TCR beta V segments productive roughly 87% or roughly 30% of the time.

The length of the CDR3 is 16 residues. Losses at the gene ends were 5 bases for V and 0 bases for J; bases not matched to a gene: 4. Germline CDR1 and CDR2: SEHNR and FQNEAQ (reference sequence). Worth noting for this clone: The antigen is undetermined.

The PCR had 60 Vbeta and 13 Jbeta primers. Using immunoSEQ multiplex PCR, the repertoire was profiled, and TCRdb retains in-frame clones only, with some absent. This table holds approximately 160,000 clones, around three quarters found once. The source material was PBMCs. The sequence was obtained from a woman in her thirties or forties in good health and CMV-seronegative. The J gene is TRBJ1-4, the V gene TRBV7-9, with TRBD1 identical over 9 bases. The CDR3 loop reads CASSPGQGSTNEKLFF. CDR3 nucleotides: TGTGCCAGCAGCCCGGGACAGGGTTCAACTAATGAAAAACTGTTTTTT.